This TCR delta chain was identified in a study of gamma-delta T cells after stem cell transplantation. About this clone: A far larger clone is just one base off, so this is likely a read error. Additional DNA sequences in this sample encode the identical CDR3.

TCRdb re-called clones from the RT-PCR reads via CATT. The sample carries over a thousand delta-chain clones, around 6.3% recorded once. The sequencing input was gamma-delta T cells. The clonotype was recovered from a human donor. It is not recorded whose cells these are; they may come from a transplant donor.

CDR3 DNA sequence: TGTGCCTGTGATGCTATCCATACCGATAAACTCATCTTT. Translation gives CACDAIHTDKLIF. The rearrangement joins TRDV2 to TRDJ1; D ambiguous. Trimming left V 4 bases short and J 2 bases short, with 10 bases between. The germline gives CDR1 GEAIGNYY, CDR2 EKD. CDR3 size: 13 residues.